This TCR beta chain comes out of a study of blood T cell repertoires in COVID-19. Study-level background: Nucleic acid was either cDNA or gDNA, and it came from T cells, B-cell-depleted T cells, or PBMCs.

Germline CDR1 SGHRS, CDR2 YFSETQ. V shed 3 bases and J 15 bases; nucleotides not matched to a gene: 10. This CDR3 spans 13 amino acids. TCRdb's copy holds only in-frame clones and misses some; the assay was immunoSEQ multiplex PCR. Of roughly 190,000 clones in the sample, around 83% were seen once. This clone was seen a single time. Sequencing used peripheral blood. The TCR originated in a woman over 75 in a cohort sampled during active or convalescent COVID-19. The chain links TRBV5-1 to TRBJ2-1, with 9 nucleotides matching TRBD1. The CDR3 nucleotides are TGCGCCAGCAGCTCCCGTGCCGGGACAGGGCTGTTCTTC. Protein: CASSSRAGTGLFF.